The 26 T cell receptor beta chains below come from one sample, sequenced in a study of T cell responses to AZD1222 COVID-19 vaccine. Libraries were prepared by immunoSEQ multiplex PCR; TCRdb keeps only in-frame clonotypes and omits some of them. Of over 120,000 clones in the sample, 85% to 95% are singletons; the top ten hold approximately 12%. The sample in question was peripheral blood, obtained after recovery from COVID-19. The origin of the receptors is an adult who had recovered from COVID-19.

This sequence joins TRBV28 and TRBJ1-5; D gene unclear. The CDR3 loop spans 17 amino acids. V was clipped by 3 bases and J by 1 base, with 16 bases between them. Looked up from germline, CDR1 is MDHEN and CDR2 is SYDVKM. The CDR3 DNA is TGTGCCAGCAGTTTCTCCCTCGGGCCCAAGAGCAATCAGCCCCAGCATTTT. Its translation is CASSFSLGPKSNQPQHF.

The J gene is TRBJ1-5, the V gene TRBV19; tentative D call: TRBD1 (5 bases). This CDR3 has 15 amino acids. The V end was cut by 0 bases, the J end by 1 base, with 7 bases between. Germline CDR1 LNHDA, CDR2 SQIVND (reference sequence). The CDR3 nucleotides are TGTGCCAGTAGTATAGAAAGGGGAAGCAATCAGCCCCAGCATTTT. Translation: CASSIERGSNQPQHF.

This chain links TRBV19 with TRBJ1-5, with a possible D match to TRBD1 (5 bases). Germline V gives CDR1 LNHDA, CDR2 SQIVND (reference sequence). V was cut by 3 bases and J by 2 bases, with 8 bases left in between. CDR3 size: 14 residues. The CDR3 DNA sequence: TGTGCCAGTAGTATCAGGGAAGGCAATCAGCCCCAGCATTTT. It yields the protein CASSIREGNQPQHF.

V usage is TRBV11-3 and J usage is TRBJ2-1; TRBD2 aligns across 9 bases. Germline loops: CDR1 SGHNT, CDR2 YENEEA. The CDR3 runs 20 residues. J was trimmed by 5 bases and V by 0 bases; bases with no gene match: 17. The CDR3 sequence is CASSLDGGGASGMYNNEQFF. The CDR3 nucleotides are TGTGCCAGCAGCTTAGACGGTGGGGGGGCTAGCGGGATGTACAACAATGAGCAGTTCTTC.

The chain couples TRBV6-5 to TRBJ1-4, with TRBD1 matching 11 bases. Per the germline V gene, CDR1 is MNHEY and CDR2 is SVGAGI. This CDR3 region has 16 residues. J was trimmed by 0 bases and V by 4 bases; bases with no gene match: 1. The CDR3 protein is CASSSGQGATNEKLFF. The CDR3 DNA is TGTGCCAGCAGTTCGGGACAGGGGGCAACTAATGAAAAACTGTTTTTT.

The chain uses TRBV11-2 and TRBJ2-7, with a possible D match to TRBD2 (6 bases). The germline gives CDR1 SGHAT, CDR2 FQNNGV. CDR3 length equals 15 residues. V shed 6 bases and J shed 0 bases, with 15 bases lying between them. This chain's CDR3 is CASSPRAGSSYEQYF. CDR3 DNA: TGTGCCAGCAGTCCACGGGCGGGAAGCTCCTACGAGCAGTACTTC.

The chain joins TRBV19 to TRBJ2-7, with 8 bases fitting TRBD1. This CDR3 is 14 amino acids long. Germline V CDR1 and CDR2: LNHDA, SQIVND (reference sequence). V dropped 7 bases and J dropped 2; count of bases not matched to a gene: 7. The CDR3 protein is CASTRTGRPYEQYF. DNA of the CDR3: TGTGCCAGTACCCGGACAGGGAGACCCTACGAGCAGTACTTC.

This rearrangement joins TRBV24-1 to TRBJ2-3; D gene unclear. The CDR3 is 13 residues long. V lost 1 base and J 0 bases, leaving 1 base between the germline ends. The germline V gene encodes CDR1 KGHDR and CDR2 SFDVKD. The CDR3, as DNA: TGTGCCACCAGTGATTTTAGCACAGATACGCAGTATTTT. It codes for CATSDFSTDTQYF.

This rearrangement joins TRBV5-1 to TRBJ2-2; unclear D gene. Germline-derived CDR1 and CDR2 are SGHRS and YFSETQ. Trimming stripped 1 base from V and 3 bases from J, with 7 bases between. CDR3 length: 14 amino acids. The chain's CDR3 is CASSLRRDTGELFF. CDR3 DNA sequence: TGCGCCAGCAGCTTGCGTAGGGACACCGGGGAGCTGTTTTTT. The complete variable domain, with remaining parts taken from reference TRBV5-1 and TRBJ2-2, reads KAGVTQTPRYLIKTRGQQVTLSCSPISGHRSVSWYQQTPGQGLQFLFEYFSETQRNKGNFPGRFSGRQFSNSRSEMNVSTLELGDSALYLCASSLRRDTGELFFGEGSRLTVL.

The chain is built from TRBV19 and TRBJ2-1; TRBD2 is a possible D gene (6 bases). The CDR3 sequence is 16 residues long. V was trimmed by 5 bases and J by 3 bases, leaving 17 bases between them. Germline V gives CDR1 LNHDA, CDR2 SQIVND (reference sequence). The CDR3 coding sequence is TGTGCCAGTAGTCCGCGGACTGGGCGGGGCTACAATGAGCAGTTCTTC. Translation gives CASSPRTGRGYNEQFF.

The chain uses TRBV19 and TRBJ2-3; 10 bases agree with TRBD2. J lost 1 base, V lost 5 bases, and 15 bases had no gene match. Germline values: CDR1 LNHDA, CDR2 SQIVND (reference sequence). This CDR3 comprises 19 residues. In nucleotides, the CDR3 is TGTGCCAGTAGTTCGTGGGGGGCTAGCGGGAGTCATGGCACAGATACGCAGTATTTT. Amino acids: CASSSWGASGSHGTDTQYF.

This chain uses TRBV28 with TRBJ2-7; 12 bases map to TRBD2. Losses at the gene ends were 5 bases for V and 4 bases for J; bases not matched to a gene: 18. This CDR3 is built from 19 residues. From germline, CDR1 is MDHEN and CDR2 SYDVKM. CDR3 nucleotides: TGTGCCAGCAGTCCTGGACTAGCGGGACCCATGGGGGTTTTGTACGAGCAGTACTTC. Translation gives CASSPGLAGPMGVLYEQYF.

The chain uses TRBV19 and TRBJ1-5; no clear D gene. This CDR3 spans 13 amino acids. The V gene lost 1 base and the J gene lost 7 bases, with 8 bases spanning the gap. In germline, CDR1 is LNHDA, CDR2 SQIVND (reference sequence). The CDR3 sequence: CASSIARVQPQHF. In nucleotides, the CDR3 is TGTGCCAGTAGTATAGCTAGGGTACAGCCCCAGCATTTT.

V and J are TRBV19 and TRBJ1-5; D not resolved. The germline gives CDR1 LNHDA, CDR2 SQIVND (reference sequence). The CDR3 covers 16 residues. The V end was cut by 7 bases, the J end by 0 bases, with 16 bases between. The CDR3 spells CASTPRTEVSNQPQHF. The CDR3 region has the DNA TGTGCCAGTACCCCCCGAACAGAGGTTAGCAATCAGCCCCAGCATTTT.

The chain couples TRBV2 to TRBJ2-7; unclear D gene. The CDR3 consists of 13 residues. The germline V gene has CDR1 SNHLY and CDR2 FYNNEI. V lost 3 bases and J lost 7, with 13 bases in between. The CDR3 DNA reads as TGTGCCAGCAGTGATGTAGGGAAGGTAGAGCAGTACTTC. This sequence encodes CASSDVGKVEQYF. The variable domain in full, completed from reference TRBV2 and TRBJ2-7, reads EPEVTQTPSHQVTQMGQEVILRCVPISNHLYFYWYRQILGQKVEFLVSFYNNEISEKSEIFDDQFSVERPDGSNFTLKIRSTKLEDSAMYFCASSDVGKVEQYFGPGTRLTVT.

The chain employs TRBV25-1 and TRBJ1-5, with D uncertain. Germline lookup yields CDR1 MGHDK and CDR2 SYGVNS. Trimming shortened V by 3 bases and J by 4 bases, and 1 base separated the two germline ends. The CDR3 runs 11 residues. The CDR3 DNA reads as TGTGCCAGCAGTGAGAATCAGCCCCAGCATTTT. Protein product: CASSENQPQHF.

In this sample, this clone is medium-sized. The V and J genes are TRBV4-2 and TRBJ1-3; unclear D gene. The CDR3 is 16 amino acids. V shed 3 bases and J shed 0 bases, with 12 bases lying between them. Germline CDR1 and CDR2: LGHNA and YNFKEQ. CDR3 amino acids: CASSHEFPASGNTIYF. Here the CDR3 DNA reads TGTGCCAGCAGCCATGAATTTCCAGCCTCTGGAAACACCATATATTTT.

The V gene is TRBV3-1 (or the pseudogene TRBV3-2), the J gene TRBJ1-4; D is ambiguous. This CDR3 has 14 residues. Trimming took off 2 bases at V and 8 bases at J, with 12 bases between the two ends. Looked up from germline, CDR1 is LGHDT and CDR2 is YNNKEL (reference sequence). The CDR3 loop reads CASSQILVGEKLFF. In nucleotides, the CDR3 is TGTGCCAGCAGCCAAATTTTGGTGGGGGAAAAACTGTTTTTT.

This clone was observed once. V is TRBV6-5 and J is TRBJ1-6; D remains unclear. CDR1 and CDR2 from the germline V gene are MNHEY and SVGAGI. Trimming stripped 0 bases from V and 9 bases from J, with 12 bases between. There are 15 residues in the CDR3. Here the CDR3 DNA reads TGTGCCAGCAGTTACTCAGGAGGGCCGCCTTCACCCCTCCACTTT. It is translated as CASSYSGGPPSPLHF.

The chain employs TRBV27 and TRBJ1-4; D is ambiguous. The CDR3 spans 8 residues. Trimming pared 10 bases from V and 9 bases from J, leaving 3 bases between. CDR1 and CDR2 from the germline V gene are MNHEY and SMNVEV (reference sequence). The DNA for the CDR3 is TGTGCCAAAAAAAAACTGTTTTTT. Protein sequence: CAKKKLFF. The whole variable domain, filled in from reference TRBV27 and TRBJ1-4, reads EAQVTQNPRYLITVTGKKLTVTCSQNMNHEYMSWYRQDPGLGLRQIYYSMNVEVTDKGDVPEGYKVSRKEKRNFPLILESPSPNQTSLYFCAKKKLFFGSGTQLSVL.

The CDR3 here is CASSLNGGGFAGNTIYF. The CDR3, as DNA: TGTGCCAGCAGTTTAAATGGCGGAGGGTTCGCTGGAAACACCATATATTTT. The chain couples TRBV27 to TRBJ1-3; D unresolved. V gave up 2 bases and J gave up 2 bases, with 16 bases separating them. Germline CDR1 is MNHEY and CDR2 is SMNVEV (reference sequence). This CDR3 comprises 17 residues.

The chain recombines TRBV5-5 with TRBJ2-5, with TRBD1 identical over 11 bases. V was pared by 3 bases and J by 4 bases, with 5 bases of the junction left unmatched. The CDR3 covers 15 residues. From germline, CDR1 is SGHKS and CDR2 YYEKEE (reference sequence). The CDR3 sequence: CASSYRDRGRETQYF. The DNA of the CDR3 is TGTGCCAGCAGCTACCGGGACAGGGGGAGAGAGACCCAGTACTTC. The full variable domain, in which reference TRBV5-5 and TRBJ2-5 provide the parts outside the CDR3, is DAGVTQSPTHLIKTRGQQVTLRCSPISGHKSVSWYQQVLGQGPQFIFQYYEKEERGRGNFPDRFSARQFPNYSSELNVNALLLGDSALYLCASSYRDRGRETQYFGPGTRLLVL.

The chain uses TRBV24-1 and TRBJ1-1; a possible D gene is TRBD1 (5 bases). V gave up 5 bases and J gave up 3 bases, with 12 bases separating them. CDR3 size: 14 residues. Germline CDR1 is KGHDR and CDR2 is SFDVKD. The DNA for the CDR3 is TGTGCCACCAGTGGGCCGGGGGGGTACACTGAAGCTTTCTTT. Translation: CATSGPGGYTEAFF.

The chain joins TRBV7-9 to TRBJ2-5, with a weak D call TRBD1 (6 bases). V was cut by 5 bases and J by 3 bases, with 16 bases left in between. The V gene's germline CDR1 is SEHNR and CDR2 FQNEAQ (reference sequence). The CDR3 contains 15 residues. CDR3 protein: CASSPGVVGEETQYF. For the CDR3, the DNA is TGTGCCAGCAGCCCAGGGGTAGTAGGAGAAGAGACCCAGTACTTC.

V gene TRBV11-2 combines with J gene TRBJ1-4; a weak D match, TRBD1 (6 bases). V dropped 4 bases and J dropped 4 bases, with 22 bases sitting between them. The length of the CDR3 is 18 residues. Germline V lookup: CDR1 SGHAT, CDR2 FQNNGV. CDR3 loop: CASSSLRGGLGVNEKLFF. DNA for the CDR3: TGTGCCAGCAGCTCGCTCAGGGGTGGGCTGGGGGTTAATGAAAAACTGTTTTTT.

The rearrangement uses TRBV2 and TRBJ2-7, with 9 bases identical to TRBD1. V shed 4 bases, J shed 7 bases, and the junction held 8 bases outside the gene matches. Germline lookup yields CDR1 SNHLY and CDR2 FYNNEI. The CDR3 consists of 14 residues. In DNA form, the CDR3 reads TGTGCCAGCAGTGGTACCGACAGGGGGAGGGAGCAGTACTTC. Protein product: CASSGTDRGREQYF.